Included here is one TCR beta chain sequence, with context. The target of this receptor is not known. No much larger clone exists at a distance of one base, and base qualities are not known. The data originate from a study of cytotoxic CD8 clonotypes in ibrutinib-treated CLL (dated by TCRdb to the early 2020s). About the study as a whole: The cohort included roughly 15 treatment-naive and some twelve relapsed/refractory patients; around 18 were IGHV unmutated. Responses were partial in 24 patients and complete in 2; after median roughly 69 months follow-up, about 14 stayed in remission and about twelve progressed. Response samples were obtained after a median of roughly eleven months of treatment, with a range of roughly 6 to 40 months. On average, each sample yielded around 250,000 productive templates and 80,000 to 95,000 productive rearrangements. Longitudinal samples were available for about 30% of the roughly 86 trial participants. Patients were still on ibrutinib when every remission and progressive disease sample was collected. Cryopreserved peripheral blood mononuclear cells were obtained prior to treatment, at the time of response, and at either disease progression or sustained remission. General findings and caveats noted by the study authors: Sampling times were not matched between sustained-remission and progressing patients, and lymph node repertoires were not studied. Baseline clonality was found to be higher than that of age-matched healthy donors and was strongly correlated with circulating CD8+ T-cell counts. Public clonotypes were rare and either contracted or stayed stable during treatment, and the rise in clonality at ibrutinib response reflected the expansion of private clonotypes. An increase in clonality was observed at ibrutinib response, with clonality remaining stable during sustained remission and falling back toward baseline at progression.

The sample's time point, from its label and the paper: 12 to 13 months on ibrutinib. For TCR beta library preparation, roughly 2 micrograms of genomic DNA were isolated from cryopreserved PBMCs. Longitudinal blood samples from CLL patients on ibrutinib monotherapy were analyzed using high-throughput TCR beta sequencing. The patients took part in an open-label, single-center phase 2 trial of ibrutinib monotherapy. On a MiSeq, deep resolution sequencing aimed for a depth between 1 in 1 million and 1 in 200,000 T cells, with each clonotype covered around 10x on average. The immunoSEQ hsTCRB Kit was used to generate TCR beta libraries. Turning to the authors' computational methods: The data were analyzed with ImmunoSEQ Analyzer and ImmunoSEQ Data Assistant, and V, D and J gene assignments followed IMGT definitions. Clonality, which ranges from 0 to 1, was calculated by subtracting the normalized Shannon entropy of productive rearrangement frequencies from one. Only overrepresented clonotypes making up at least 0.05% of each patient's repertoire were included in the public clonotype analysis. Around 14 repertoires from age-matched healthy donors, obtained from immuneACCESS, served as clonality controls. This is the immuneACCESS table as TCRdb keeps it, with only in-frame sequences that have V and J called. A part of the clones is gone; compared with another copy, unresolved V genes explain less than half, and the rest is unexplained. V, J and clone size were drawn from that table, and D and trimming were deduced from the DNA. A total of 24,000 or so clones appear in this sample, over 65% of them only once. About half of the sample belongs to the ten largest clones.

Compared with germline, V lacks 7 bases and J lacks 6 bases; bases without a gene match: 2. From the cysteine through the phenylalanine, the CDR3 covers 12 amino acids. Only CDR3 DNA remains: 36 bases, in frame from the first base. CDR1 is given as LNHDA and CDR2 as SQIVND, both from the germline V gene (reference sequence). The sequence came from a human donor with chronic lymphocytic leukemia. This chain joins TRBV19 to TRBJ1-2; 10 central nucleotides agree with TRBD1. The starting material was PBMCs, obtained after 12 months of ibrutinib treatment. The CDR3 sequence is CASIGTGDGYTF. The bases are TGTGCCAGTATTGGGACAGGGGATGGCTACACCTTC.